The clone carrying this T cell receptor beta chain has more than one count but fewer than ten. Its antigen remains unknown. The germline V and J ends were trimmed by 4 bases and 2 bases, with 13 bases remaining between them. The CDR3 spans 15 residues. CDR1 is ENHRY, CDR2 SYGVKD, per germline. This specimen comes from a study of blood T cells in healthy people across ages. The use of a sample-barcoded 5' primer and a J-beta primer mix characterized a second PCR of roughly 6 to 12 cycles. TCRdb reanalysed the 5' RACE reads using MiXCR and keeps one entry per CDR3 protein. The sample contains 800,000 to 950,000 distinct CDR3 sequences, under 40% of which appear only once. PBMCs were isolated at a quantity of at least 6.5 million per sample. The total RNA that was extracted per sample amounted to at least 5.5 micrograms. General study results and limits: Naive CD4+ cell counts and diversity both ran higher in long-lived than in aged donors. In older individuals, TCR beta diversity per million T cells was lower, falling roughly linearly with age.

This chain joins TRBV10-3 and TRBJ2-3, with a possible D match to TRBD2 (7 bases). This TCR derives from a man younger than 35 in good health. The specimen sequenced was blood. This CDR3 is CAISGGGATTDTQYF. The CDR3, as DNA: TGTGCCATCAGTGGGGGGGGGGCTACCACAGATACGCAGTATTTT.